This T cell receptor (beta chain) comes out of a study of shared clonotypes between healthy human individuals. Study summary: CD4 naive cells filled three plates per donor, CD4 memory three, CD8 naive two and CD8 memory one. Overall study results and limits: A few donors showed sharing of 4.5% to 6% of naive CD4 clonotypes. Exclusively blood specimens were collected; tissue repertoires likely differ.

This clone was detected only once. Its antigen remains unknown. Profiled with immunoSEQ multiplex PCR; TCRdb holds only in-frame clones, not every one. This table holds roughly 2 million clones, just under 95% found once. CD45RO-negative, CCR7-positively selected cells formed the naive CD8 fraction, excluding terminally differentiated effector memory CD45RA+ cells. Every donor, a Caucasian adult, lived in Nashville, Tennessee. The CDR3 is made up of 15 amino acids. CDR1 is MDHEN and CDR2 is SYDVKM in the germline V gene. V was pared by 3 bases and J by 5 bases, with 8 bases of the junction left unmatched.

This clonotype originated in a man aged 18 to 29 in good health. The chain is built from TRBV28 and TRBJ2-5, with 8 bases matching TRBD1. The sample was naive CD8+ T cells sorted from blood. The CDR3 region is CASSFLAGQGETQYF. The CDR3 nucleotides read TGTGCCAGCAGTTTTTTAGCCGGACAGGGTGAGACCCAGTACTTC.